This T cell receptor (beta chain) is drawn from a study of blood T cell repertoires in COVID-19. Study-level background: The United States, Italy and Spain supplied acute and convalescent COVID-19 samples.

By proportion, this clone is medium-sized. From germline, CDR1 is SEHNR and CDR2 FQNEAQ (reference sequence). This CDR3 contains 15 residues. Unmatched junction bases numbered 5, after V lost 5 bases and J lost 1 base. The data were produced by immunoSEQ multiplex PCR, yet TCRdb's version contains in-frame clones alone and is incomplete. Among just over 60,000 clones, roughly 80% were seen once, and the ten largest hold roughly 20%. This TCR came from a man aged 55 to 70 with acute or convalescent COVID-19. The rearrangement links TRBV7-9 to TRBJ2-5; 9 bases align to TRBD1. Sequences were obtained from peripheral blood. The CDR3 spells CASSTDRGSQETQYF. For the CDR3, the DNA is TGTGCCAGCAGCACAGACAGGGGGTCCCAAGAGACCCAGTACTTC.